This T cell receptor beta chain came from a study of T cell responses to AZD1222 COVID-19 vaccine. Broader study findings: Nearly half of spike-specific TCRs reportedly target variant regions that are unmutated in the B.1.351 and B.1.1.7 variants.

V lost 2 bases, J lost 1 base, and 9 bases lay in between. This CDR3 is built from 15 residues. Per the germline V gene, CDR1 is LGHNA and CDR2 is YSLEER. With respect to this clone: Its antigen is currently unknown.

The data were produced by immunoSEQ multiplex PCR, yet TCRdb's version contains in-frame clones alone and is incomplete. This sample carries 90,000 to 130,000 clones, roughly 90% of them seen once, and the ten largest clones take more than 2%. This receptor was identified in an adult who received the AZD1222 COVID-19 vaccine. Specimen: peripheral blood, collected 28 days after the second AZD1222 dose. The V call is TRBV4-3, the J call TRBJ1-5; D unclear. CDR3 sequence: CASSQTAESNQPQHF. The CDR3 nucleotides read TGCGCCAGCAGCCAAACGGCGGAGAGCAATCAGCCCCAGCATTTT.